A selection of T cell receptor beta chains follows, all from one sample in a study of PD-1 blockade in classical Hodgkin lymphoma. Assay: immunoSEQ multiplex PCR; the TCRdb copy retains only in-frame clones and omits some. The data hold tens of thousands of clones, with roughly nine tenths observed a single time. Sequences were derived from peripheral blood mononuclear cells (PBMCs), sampled before the fourth cycle of nivolumab. The receptors were gathered from a human donor with classical Hodgkin lymphoma. Both conserved end residues are part of each CDR3. The D gene is left open where the match is weak. Not every row has a clone size; where given, it reads once, few, many or a size class.

clone_size	v_call	j_call	d_call	cdr3_aa	cdr3_nt
.	TRBV9	TRBJ2-7	.	CASSVGPSSSYEQYF	TGTGCCAGCAGCGTAGGGCCGTCAAGCTCCTACGAGCAGTACTTC
.	TRBV7-2	TRBJ1-1	TRBD1	CASSRQGTNTEAFF	TGTGCCAGCAGCCGACAGGGGACGAACACTGAAGCTTTCTTT
.	TRBV5-1	TRBJ2-5	TRBD2	CASSFNPAGGEETQYF	TGCGCCAGCAGCTTCAATCCCGCGGGGGGAGAAGAGACCCAGTACTTC
.	TRBV20-1	TRBJ1-4	.	CSARVCEKLFF	TGCAGTGCTAGAGTTTGTGAAAAACTGTTTTTT
.	TRBV5-1	TRBJ1-4	.	CASQGQGYEKLFF	TGCGCCAGCCAGGGTCAGGGGTATGAAAAACTGTTTTTT
.	TRBV5-6	TRBJ2-1	.	CASSSSFDARDNEQFF	TGTGCCAGCAGCTCGTCCTTTGACGCCAGAGACAATGAGCAGTTCTTC
.	TRBV5-6	TRBJ1-6	.	CASMSRRDSPLHF	TGTGCCAGCATGAGTCGGAGAGATTCACCCCTCCACTTT
.	TRBV19	TRBJ1-1	.	CASSIGQGTEAFF	TGTGCCAGTAGTATCGGCCAAGGAACTGAAGCTTTCTTT
once	TRBV4-1	TRBJ1-2	.	CASSQVSGFNGYTF	TGCGCCAGCAGCCAAGTTTCCGGGTTTAATGGCTACACCTTC
.	TRBV6-4	TRBJ2-7	TRBD1	CASTSPGTGWHEQYF	TGTGCCAGCACTAGTCCCGGGACAGGGTGGCACGAGCAGTACTTC
once	TRBV7-2	TRBJ2-7	TRBD1	CASSLVGQDVYEQYF	TGTGCCAGCAGCTTAGTAGGACAGGATGTCTACGAGCAGTACTTC
.	TRBV7-6	TRBJ2-7	TRBD1	CASSYRQGPYEQYF	TGTGCCAGCAGCTACCGACAGGGGCCTTACGAGCAGTACTTC
.	TRBV9	TRBJ2-3	TRBD2	CASSVAVAGATDTQYF	TGTGCCAGCAGCGTAGCGGTAGCGGGGGCGACAGATACGCAGTATTTT
.	TRBV7-9	TRBJ2-1	TRBD1	CASSSPITQGDANNEQFF	TGTGCCAGCAGCTCTCCGATCACTCAGGGGGATGCAAACAATGAGCAGTTCTTC
.	TRBV30	TRBJ1-5	.	CAWSDKAGLQPQHF	TGTGCCTGGAGTGATAAGGCAGGGCTTCAGCCCCAGCATTTT
.	TRBV15	TRBJ1-1	.	CATSGSGVSTEAFF	TGTGCCACCAGCGGATCGGGGGTATCCACTGAAGCTTTCTTT
.	TRBV5-1	TRBJ2-1	.	CASSPQGFSLNEQFF	TGCGCCAGCAGCCCACAGGGATTTTCCCTGAATGAGCAGTTCTTC
.	TRBV6-5	TRBJ1-2	.	CASSFGGVDGYTF	TGTGCCAGCAGTTTCGGAGGGGTCGATGGCTACACCTTC
.	TRBV19	TRBJ2-1	.	CASSVSRNEQFF	TGTGCCAGTAGTGTTAGTCGCAATGAGCAGTTCTTC
.	TRBV2	TRBJ2-7	.	CASTNAGFYEQYF	TGTGCCAGCACCAACGCTGGATTCTACGAGCAGTACTTC
.	TRBV21-1	TRBJ2-3	.	CASSKSEITDTQYF	TGTGCCAGCAGCAAGTCCGAGATAACAGATACGCAGTATTTT
.	TRBV10-3	TRBJ2-7	.	CAISPTKSYEQYF	TGTGCCATCAGTCCTACCAAGTCCTACGAGCAGTACTTC
.	TRBV5-4	TRBJ2-1	.	CASSAIRTEPYNEQFF	TGTGCCAGCAGCGCCATCCGGACAGAGCCTTACAATGAGCAGTTCTTC
once	TRBV5-1	TRBJ1-1	.	CASSYGVNTEAFF	TGCGCCAGCAGCTACGGAGTTAACACTGAAGCTTTCTTT
.	TRBV18	TRBJ1-3	.	CASLSEWALEAGNTIYF	TGTGCCAGTCTCAGTGAGTGGGCCCTAGAAGCTGGAAACACCATATATTTT
.	TRBV15	TRBJ2-1	.	CATSAFGDEQFF	TGTGCCACCTCAGCCTTCGGGGATGAGCAGTTCTTC
.	TRBV10-3	TRBJ2-7	.	CATGGTQAASYEQYF	TGTGCCACAGGAGGTACACAGGCGGCTTCCTACGAGCAGTACTTC
.	TRBV27	TRBJ2-5	.	CASSLGTSDGKETQYF	TGTGCCAGCAGTTTAGGGACCTCGGACGGGAAAGAGACCCAGTACTTC
.	TRBV13	TRBJ2-3	.	CASSPGLADTQYF	TGTGCCAGCAGCCCCGGCCTGGCAGATACGCAGTATTTT
.	TRBV30	TRBJ1-4	.	CACPLGVTSEKLFF	TGTGCCTGCCCCCTCGGGGTTACCTCCGAAAAACTGTTTTTT
.	TRBV19	TRBJ1-1	.	CASTGVRAFF	TGTGCCAGTACGGGTGTACGGGCTTTCTTT
once	TRBV6-1	TRBJ2-2	TRBD1	CASRPGGVIGELFF	TGTGCCAGCAGGCCAGGGGGCGTGATCGGGGAGCTGTTTTTT
.	TRBV5-5	TRBJ2-7	.	CASSLGGSAYEQYF	TGTGCCAGCAGCTTGGGGGGGTCGGCCTACGAGCAGTACTTC
.	TRBV15	TRBJ1-6	.	CATSREVETPTSPLHF	TGTGCCACCAGCAGAGAAGTTGAGACACCGACTTCACCCCTCCACTTT
.	TRBV2	TRBJ2-5	.	CASGDLPSKGETQYF	TGTGCCAGCGGAGACCTTCCGTCGAAGGGGGAGACCCAGTACTTC
.	TRBV28	TRBJ2-7	.	CASSLPAGEQYF	TGTGCCAGCAGTTTACCCGCTGGGGAGCAGTACTTC
.	TRBV5-4	TRBJ2-7	TRBD1	CASSFWTGDHEQYF	TGTGCCAGCAGCTTCTGGACAGGGGACCACGAGCAGTACTTC
.	TRBV7-8	TRBJ2-7	.	CASSLFGRDPSEQYF	TGTGCCAGCAGCTTATTTGGGAGAGACCCCTCCGAGCAGTACTTC
.	TRBV11-2	TRBJ2-5	TRBD2	CASRAPGLVRETQYF	TGTGCCAGCAGGGCCCCGGGACTAGTGAGGGAGACCCAGTACTTC
.	TRBV10-3	TRBJ2-1	TRBD2	CAISPSGGAGGQFF	TGTGCCATCAGTCCTAGCGGGGGGGCCGGAGGGCAGTTCTTC
.	TRBV4-1	TRBJ1-2	.	CASSQDLRTAANYGYTF	TGCGCCAGCAGCCAAGATCTCAGGACCGCTGCTAACTATGGCTACACCTTC
.	TRBV6-5	TRBJ1-2	.	CASSYPGVGDGYTF	TGTGCCAGCAGTTACCCGGGGGTGGGGGACGGCTACACCTTC
.	TRBV29-1	TRBJ2-3	TRBD2	CSGIGGSDTQYF	TGCAGCGGCATCGGGGGGTCAGATACGCAGTATTTT
.	TRBV18	TRBJ2-3	.	CASSLTPIGRTDTQYF	TGTGCCAGCTCACTAACCCCTATAGGGCGCACAGATACGCAGTATTTT
.	TRBV7-9	TRBJ2-3	TRBD1	CASSSTGGTADTQYF	TGTGCCAGCAGCTCGACAGGGGGCACGGCAGATACGCAGTATTTT
.	TRBV2	TRBJ1-5	.	CASSQGRNQPQHF	TGTGCCAGCAGCCAGGGGCGCAATCAGCCCCAGCATTTT
.	TRBV6-1	TRBJ2-3	TRBD1	CASILQGGDTQYF	TGTGCCAGCATTCTACAGGGGGGAGATACGCAGTATTTT
.	TRBV9	TRBJ1-2	.	CASSVVGSGYTF	TGTGCCAGCAGCGTAGTAGGGTCAGGCTACACCTTC
.	TRBV9	TRBJ2-3	.	CASSPWTSTDTQYF	TGTGCCAGCAGCCCATGGACCAGCACAGATACGCAGTATTTT
.	TRBV2	TRBJ2-7	.	CASSSGTLTYEQYF	TGTGCCAGCAGCTCGGGGACTCTCACCTACGAGCAGTACTTC
.	TRBV4-1	TRBJ2-7	.	CASMGSSYEQYF	TGCGCCAGCATGGGTTCCTCCTACGAGCAGTACTTC
.	TRBV6-5	TRBJ1-2	TRBD1	CASRKGGIGYTF	TGTGCCAGCAGGAAAGGGGGCATAGGCTACACCTTC
.	TRBV7-2	TRBJ2-7	TRBD1	CASSRDRAWGEQYF	TGTGCCAGCAGCCGCGACAGGGCCTGGGGTGAGCAGTACTTC
.	TRBV6-5	TRBJ2-1	.	CASSYSTVNEQFF	TGTGCCAGCAGTTACTCGACGGTCAATGAGCAGTTCTTC
once	TRBV7-9	TRBJ2-7	.	CASSLPQGGTYEQYF	TGTGCCAGCAGCTTACCACAGGGAGGCACCTACGAGCAGTACTTC
once	TRBV10-2	TRBJ2-1	TRBD1	CASSGTGSYNEQFF	TGCGCCAGCAGCGGGACAGGTTCATACAATGAGCAGTTCTTC
once	TRBV2	TRBJ1-2	TRBD1	CASRGDRASNYGYTF	TGTGCCAGCAGGGGGGACAGGGCATCTAACTATGGCTACACCTTC
.	TRBV27	TRBJ2-1	TRBD2	CASGLAVRNEQFF	TGTGCCAGCGGACTAGCGGTTCGCAATGAGCAGTTCTTC
.	TRBV19	TRBJ2-3	.	CASSVGGTDTQYF	TGTGCCAGTAGTGTGGGTGGGACAGATACGCAGTATTTT